This T cell receptor beta chain is drawn from a study of regulatory T cells in long-lasting Graves disease. Time point of the sample: persistent/refractory GD, antithyroid drugs over 5 years with positive TRAb. TCR sequences were obtained from RNA taken from PBMCs. HTBI primers from iRepertoire and Arm-PCR of CDR3 regions yielded the TCR beta libraries. MiXCR was run by TCRdb on the multiplex PCR reads, yielding one entry per CDR3 protein. Among 500,000 to 800,000 distinct CDR3 sequences listed, 30% were seen once. Germline loops: CDR1 SNHLY, CDR2 FYNNEI. V lost 7 bases, J lost 7 bases, and 8 bases lay in between. There are 11 residues in the CDR3. The sample holds a few counts of this clonotype.

Sequencing used peripheral blood mononuclear cells (PBMCs), obtained when the disease was refractory, from a patient treated with antithyroid drugs. This rearrangement joins TRBV2 to TRBJ2-1; D may be TRBD1 (5 bases). The TCR originated in a female donor with Graves disease. The CDR3 is CASTKGNEQFF. In nucleotides, the CDR3 is TGTGCCAGCACCAAGGGGAATGAGCAGTTCTTC.